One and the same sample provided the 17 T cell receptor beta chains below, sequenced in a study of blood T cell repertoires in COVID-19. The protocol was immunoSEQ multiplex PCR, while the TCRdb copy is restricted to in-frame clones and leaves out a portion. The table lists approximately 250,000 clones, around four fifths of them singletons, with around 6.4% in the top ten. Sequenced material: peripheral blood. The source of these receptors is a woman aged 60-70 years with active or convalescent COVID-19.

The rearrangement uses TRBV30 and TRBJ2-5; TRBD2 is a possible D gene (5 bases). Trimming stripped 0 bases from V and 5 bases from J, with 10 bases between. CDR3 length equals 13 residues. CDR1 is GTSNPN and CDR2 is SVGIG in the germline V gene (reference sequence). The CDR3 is CAWSVQPGETQYF. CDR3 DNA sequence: TGTGCCTGGAGTGTGCAGCCGGGGGAGACCCAGTACTTC.

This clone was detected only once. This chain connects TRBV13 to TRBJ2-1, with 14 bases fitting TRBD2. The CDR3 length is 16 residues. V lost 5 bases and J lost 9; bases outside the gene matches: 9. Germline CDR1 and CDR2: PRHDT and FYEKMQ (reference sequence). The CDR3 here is CASSTRLAGGPTEQFF. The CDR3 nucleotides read TGTGCCAGCAGCACCAGACTAGCGGGAGGGCCGACTGAGCAGTTCTTC. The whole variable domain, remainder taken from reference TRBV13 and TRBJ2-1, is AAGVIQSPRHLIKEKRETATLKCYPIPRHDTVYWYQQGPGQDPQFLISFYEKMQSDKGSIPDRFSAQQFSDYHSELNMSSLELGDSALYFCASSTRLAGGPTEQFFGPGTRLTVL.

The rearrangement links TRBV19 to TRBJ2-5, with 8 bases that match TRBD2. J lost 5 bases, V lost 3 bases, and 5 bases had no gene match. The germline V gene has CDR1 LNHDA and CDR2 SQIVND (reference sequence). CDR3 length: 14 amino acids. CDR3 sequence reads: CASSMRGASETQYF. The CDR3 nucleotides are TGTGCCAGTAGTATGCGGGGGGCGTCGGAGACCCAGTACTTC. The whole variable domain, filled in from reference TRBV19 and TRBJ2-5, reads DGGITQSPKYLFRKEGQNVTLSCEQNLNHDAMYWYRQDPGQGLRLIYYSQIVNDFQKGDIAEGYSVSREKKESFPLTVTSAQKNPTAFYLCASSMRGASETQYFGPGTRLLVL.

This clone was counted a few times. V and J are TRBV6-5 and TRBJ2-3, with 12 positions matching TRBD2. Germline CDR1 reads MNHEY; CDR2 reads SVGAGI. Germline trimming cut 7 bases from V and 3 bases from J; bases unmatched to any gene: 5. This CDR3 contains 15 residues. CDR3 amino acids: CASTRGLAGTDTQYF. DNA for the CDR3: TGTGCCAGCACCCGAGGACTAGCGGGAACAGATACGCAGTATTTT.

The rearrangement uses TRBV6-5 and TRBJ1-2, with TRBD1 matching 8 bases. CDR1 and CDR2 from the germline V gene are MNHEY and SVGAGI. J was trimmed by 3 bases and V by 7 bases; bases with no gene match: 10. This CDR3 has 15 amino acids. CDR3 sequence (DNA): TGTGCCAGCACTCCTAGGACAGGGCCCTACTATGGCTACACCTTC. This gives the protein CASTPRTGPYYGYTF.

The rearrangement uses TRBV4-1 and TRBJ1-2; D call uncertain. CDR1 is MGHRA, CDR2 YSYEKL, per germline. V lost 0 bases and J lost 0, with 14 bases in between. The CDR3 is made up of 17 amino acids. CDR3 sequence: CASSQDIGGVSNYGYTF. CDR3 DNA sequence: TGCGCCAGCAGCCAAGATATCGGCGGAGTATCTAACTATGGCTACACCTTC.

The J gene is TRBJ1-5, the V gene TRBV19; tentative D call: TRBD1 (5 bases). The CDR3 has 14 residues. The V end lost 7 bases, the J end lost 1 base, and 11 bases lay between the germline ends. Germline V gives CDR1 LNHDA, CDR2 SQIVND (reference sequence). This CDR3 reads CASTSGESNQPQHF. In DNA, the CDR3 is TGTGCCAGTACCTCGGGGGAAAGCAATCAGCCCCAGCATTTT.

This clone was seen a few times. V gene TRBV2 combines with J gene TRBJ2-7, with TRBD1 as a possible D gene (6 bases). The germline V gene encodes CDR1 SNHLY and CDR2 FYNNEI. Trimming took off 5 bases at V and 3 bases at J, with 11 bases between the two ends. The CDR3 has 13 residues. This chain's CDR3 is CASSWTDYYEQYV. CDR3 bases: TGTGCCAGCAGTTGGACAGACTACTACGAGCAGTACGTC.

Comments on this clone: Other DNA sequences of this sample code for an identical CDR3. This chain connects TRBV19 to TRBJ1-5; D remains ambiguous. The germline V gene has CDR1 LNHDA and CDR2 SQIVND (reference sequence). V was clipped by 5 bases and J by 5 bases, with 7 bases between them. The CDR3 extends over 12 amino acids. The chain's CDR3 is CASSLLDQPQHF. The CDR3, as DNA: TGTGCCAGTAGTCTATTGGATCAGCCCCAGCATTTT.

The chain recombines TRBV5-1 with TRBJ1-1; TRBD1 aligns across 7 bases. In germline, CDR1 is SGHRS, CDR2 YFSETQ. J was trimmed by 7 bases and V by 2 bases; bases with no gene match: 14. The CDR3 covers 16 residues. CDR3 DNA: TGCGCCAGCAGCTTTACTCCCGGGGCAGGGGGATATGAAGCTTTCTTT. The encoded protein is CASSFTPGAGGYEAFF.

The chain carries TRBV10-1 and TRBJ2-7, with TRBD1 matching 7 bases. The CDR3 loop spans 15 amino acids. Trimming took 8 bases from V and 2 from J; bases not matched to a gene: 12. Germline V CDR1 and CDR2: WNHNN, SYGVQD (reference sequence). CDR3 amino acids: CASSKDRDSPYEQYF. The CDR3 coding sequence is TGCGCCAGCTCTAAAGACCGGGACAGCCCCTACGAGCAGTACTTC.

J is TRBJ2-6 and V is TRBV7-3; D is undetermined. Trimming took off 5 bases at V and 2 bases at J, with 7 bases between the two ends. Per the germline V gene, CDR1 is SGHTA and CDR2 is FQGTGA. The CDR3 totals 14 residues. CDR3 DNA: TGTGCCAGCAGCCCACGGGCTGGGGCCAACGTCCTGACTTTC. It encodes CASSPRAGANVLTF.

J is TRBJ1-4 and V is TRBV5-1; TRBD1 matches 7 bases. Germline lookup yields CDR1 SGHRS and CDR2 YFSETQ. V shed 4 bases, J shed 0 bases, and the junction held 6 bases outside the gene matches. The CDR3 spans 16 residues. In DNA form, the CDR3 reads TGCGCCAGCAGCCCTAGGACAGGCGCAACTAATGAAAAACTGTTTTTT. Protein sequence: CASSPRTGATNEKLFF.

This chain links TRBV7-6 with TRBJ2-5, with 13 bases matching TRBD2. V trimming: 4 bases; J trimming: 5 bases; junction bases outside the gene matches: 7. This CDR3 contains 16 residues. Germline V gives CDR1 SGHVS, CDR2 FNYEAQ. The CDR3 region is CASSYTSGGAWETQYF. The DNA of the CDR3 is TGTGCCAGCAGCTATACTAGCGGGGGGGCCTGGGAGACCCAGTACTTC.

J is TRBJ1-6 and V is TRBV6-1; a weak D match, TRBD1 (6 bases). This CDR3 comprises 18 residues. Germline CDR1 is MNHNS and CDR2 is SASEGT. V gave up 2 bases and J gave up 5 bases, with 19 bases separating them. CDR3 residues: CASSESFPPGADNSPLHF. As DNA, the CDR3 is TGTGCCAGCAGTGAATCATTCCCCCCAGGGGCAGATAATTCACCCCTCCACTTT.

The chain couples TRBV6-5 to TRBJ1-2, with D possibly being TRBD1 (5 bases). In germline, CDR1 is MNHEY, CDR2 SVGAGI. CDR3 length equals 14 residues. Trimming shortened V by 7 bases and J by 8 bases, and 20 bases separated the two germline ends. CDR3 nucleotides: TGTGCCAGCACGCCCCAGGGTAGGCTTGGGGGCTACACCTTC. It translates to CASTPQGRLGGYTF.

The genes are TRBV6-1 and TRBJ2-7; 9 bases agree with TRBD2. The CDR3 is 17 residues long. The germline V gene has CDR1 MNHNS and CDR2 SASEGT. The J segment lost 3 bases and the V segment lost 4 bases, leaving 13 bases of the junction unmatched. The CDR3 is CASSASGKVSVFYEQYF. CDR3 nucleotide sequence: TGTGCCAGCAGTGCTAGCGGGAAGGTTTCGGTCTTCTACGAGCAGTACTTC.